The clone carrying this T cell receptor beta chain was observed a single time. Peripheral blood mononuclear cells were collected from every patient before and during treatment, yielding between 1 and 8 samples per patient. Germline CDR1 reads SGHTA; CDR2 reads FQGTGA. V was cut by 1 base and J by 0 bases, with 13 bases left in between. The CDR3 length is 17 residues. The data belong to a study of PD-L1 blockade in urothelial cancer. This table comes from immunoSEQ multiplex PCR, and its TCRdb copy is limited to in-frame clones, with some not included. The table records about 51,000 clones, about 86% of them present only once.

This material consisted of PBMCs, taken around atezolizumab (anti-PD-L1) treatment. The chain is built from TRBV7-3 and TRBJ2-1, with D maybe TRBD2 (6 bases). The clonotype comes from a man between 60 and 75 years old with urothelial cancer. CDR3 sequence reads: CASSLIGGTSSYNEQFF. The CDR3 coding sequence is TGTGCCAGCAGCTTAATCGGGGGAACCAGCTCCTACAATGAGCAGTTCTTC.